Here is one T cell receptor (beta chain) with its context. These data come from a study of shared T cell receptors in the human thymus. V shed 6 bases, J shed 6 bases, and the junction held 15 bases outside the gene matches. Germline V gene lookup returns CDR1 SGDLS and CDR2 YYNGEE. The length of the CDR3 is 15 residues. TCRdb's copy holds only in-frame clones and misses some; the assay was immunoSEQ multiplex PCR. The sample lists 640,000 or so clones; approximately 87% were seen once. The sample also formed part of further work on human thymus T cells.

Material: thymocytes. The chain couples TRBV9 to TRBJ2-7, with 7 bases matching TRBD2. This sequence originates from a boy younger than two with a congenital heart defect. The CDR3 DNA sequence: TGTGCCAGCACCCCGGGGACTACGCGGGACGCCGAGCAGTACTTC. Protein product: CASTPGTTRDAEQYF.